One and the same sample provided the 22 T cell receptor beta chains below, sequenced in a study of Graves' ophthalmopathy and Graves' hyperthyroidism. RNA transcripts were the template, and TCR beta CDR3 regions were amplified from them. Following a first-round RT-PCR that used HTBI primers, a second-round multiplex PCR was carried out. TCRdb reanalysed the multiplex PCR reads using MiXCR and keeps one entry per CDR3 protein. The sample records 900,000 to 1,200,000 distinct CDR3 sequences, roughly 35% being singletons. Sequencing was done on a sample of peripheral blood or thyroid tissue (not recorded which). The source of these receptors is an adult man with Graves' hyperthyroidism.

This clonotype was observed many times. V gene TRBV7-6 combines with J gene TRBJ1-4; the D gene is possibly TRBD1 (5 bases). The CDR3 contains 15 residues. CDR1 SGHVS and CDR2 FNYEAQ come from the germline V gene. The V gene lost 4 bases and the J gene lost 7 bases, with 16 bases spanning the gap. The CDR3 reads CASSSKGTGLEKLFF. The DNA for the CDR3 is TGTGCCAGCAGCTCTAAGGGGACCGGCCTTGAAAAACTGTTTTTT.

This clonotype was seen a handful of times. The genes are TRBV12-3 or TRBV12-4 and TRBJ1-2; the D is unclear. The CDR3 loop spans 13 amino acids. V was pared by 2 bases and J by 1 base, with 5 bases between. CDR3 loop: CASSLWGNYGYTF. DNA for the CDR3: TGTGCCAGCAGTTTATGGGGTAACTATGGCTACACCTTC.

Ten or more counts support this clonotype. J is TRBJ1-5 and V is TRBV20-1, with D maybe TRBD1 (5 bases). V dropped 0 bases and J dropped 4 bases, with 7 bases sitting between them. Germline CDR1 is DFQATT and CDR2 is SNEGSKA (reference sequence). CDR3 size: 13 residues. The chain's CDR3 is CSARDEGNQPQHF. The DNA for the CDR3 is TGCAGTGCTAGAGATGAGGGGAATCAGCCCCAGCATTTT.

This clonotype came up many times. V usage is TRBV4-1 and J usage is TRBJ1-2, with a tentative D call TRBD1 (6 bases). The V end was cut by 2 bases, the J end by 6 bases, with 13 bases between. There are 14 residues in the CDR3. Germline CDR1 is MGHRA and CDR2 is YSYEKL. The CDR3 spells CASSQRSGDHGYTF. DNA of the CDR3: TGCGCCAGCAGCCAACGGTCAGGGGACCATGGCTACACCTTC.

This clonotype has at least ten counts. V gene TRBV20-1 combines with J gene TRBJ2-7, with 10 positions matching TRBD1. The germline V gene encodes CDR1 DFQATT and CDR2 SNEGSKA (reference sequence). The CDR3 is 15 amino acids. Germline trimming cut 2 bases from V and 6 bases from J; bases unmatched to any gene: 10. CDR3 nucleotide sequence: TGCAGTGCTAGATACCCCCGGGACAGGGGAGGCGAGCAGTACTTC. Translated: CSARYPRDRGGEQYF.

The sample holds many counts of this clonotype. V usage is TRBV3-1 and J usage is TRBJ2-7; 7 nucleotides agree with TRBD2. V was pared by 1 base and J by 1 base, with 4 bases of the junction left unmatched. Per the germline V gene, CDR1 is LGHDT and CDR2 is YNNKEL (reference sequence). This CDR3 is 15 amino acids long. The CDR3 reads CASSQVPGGSYEQYF. CDR3 sequence (DNA): TGTGCCAGCAGCCAAGTTCCCGGGGGGTCCTACGAGCAGTACTTC.

Only one count was recorded for this clonotype. A much more abundant neighbour one base away suggests this may be a read error. This sequence joins TRBV20-1 and TRBJ2-6, with TRBD2 identical over 8 bases. This CDR3 is built from 17 residues. Germline V gives CDR1 DFQATT, CDR2 SNEGSKA (reference sequence). V trimming: 5 bases; J trimming: 2 bases; junction bases outside the gene matches: 11. CDR3 bases: TGCAGTGCTCCGCGGGGGGATAGGGACCCTGGGGCCAACGTCCTGACTTTC. It is translated as CSAPRGDRDPGANVLTF.

This clonotype occurred many times. The chain couples TRBV14 to TRBJ2-2; 9 bases are shared with TRBD2. The CDR3 is 17 residues long. V lost 0 bases, J lost 7 bases, and 9 bases stayed unmatched. From germline, CDR1 is SGHDN and CDR2 FVKESK. This CDR3 is CASSQDRLAEAGGELFF. CDR3 nucleotides: TGTGCCAGCAGCCAAGACCGACTAGCGGAAGCGGGCGGGGAGCTGTTTTTT.

Remarks on this clonotype: This may come from a read error, since a much larger clone is one base off. This rearrangement joins TRBV7-9 to TRBJ2-7; 9 bases are shared with TRBD2. The CDR3 consists of 16 residues. V was pared by 4 bases and J by 3 bases, with 10 bases of the junction left unmatched. Germline CDR1 and CDR2: SEHNR and FQNEAQ (reference sequence). The CDR3 DNA reads TGTGCCAGCAGCTCGGGGGCTAGCGGGACTTACTACGAGCAGTACTTC. The encoded protein is CASSSGASGTYYEQYF. Drawing the rest from reference TRBV7-9 and TRBJ2-7, the complete variable domain is DTGVSQNPRHKITKRGQNVTFRCDPISEHNRLYWYRQTLGQGPEFLTYFQNEAQLEKSRLLSDRFSAERPKGSFSTLEIQRTEQGDSAMYLCASSSGASGTYYEQYFGPGTRLTVT.

Turning to this clonotype: A read error is possible here, since a much larger clone lies one base away. This chain connects TRBV6-1 to TRBJ2-7, with no clear D. V was clipped by 11 bases and J by 3 bases, with 14 bases between them. This CDR3 comprises 12 residues. The germline V gene has CDR1 MNHNS and CDR2 SASEGT. The CDR3 sequence: CAGAMNIYEQYF. The CDR3 DNA is TGTGCCGGCGCTATGAACATCTACGAGCAGTACTTC.

The V and J genes are TRBV30 and TRBJ1-6; D not resolved. V shed 0 bases and J shed 10 bases, with 13 bases lying between them. This CDR3 spans 14 amino acids. CDR1 and CDR2 from the germline V gene are GTSNPN and SVGIG (reference sequence). This chain's CDR3 is CAWSVIQDRSPLHF. CDR3 coding DNA: TGTGCCTGGAGTGTGATTCAGGATCGCTCACCCCTCCACTTT. The complete variable domain, with remaining parts taken from reference TRBV30 and TRBJ1-6, reads SQTIHQWPATLVQPVGSPLSLECTVEGTSNPNLYWYRQAAGRGLQLLFYSVGIGQISSEVPQNLSASRPQDRQFILSSKKLLLSDSGFYLCAWSVIQDRSPLHFGNGTRLTVT.

This clonotype was seen ten or more times. CDR3 residues: CATGDRAVETQYF. CDR3 sequence (DNA): TGTGCCACCGGGGACAGGGCAGTTGAGACCCAGTACTTC. This chain joins TRBV24-1 and TRBJ2-5; 9 bases are shared with TRBD1. This CDR3 spans 13 amino acids. The germline gives CDR1 KGHDR, CDR2 SFDVKD. The trim removed 9 bases at V and 5 bases at J, leaving 6 bases unmatched.

This clonotype has ten or more counts. This chain connects TRBV10-3 to TRBJ1-1; D is unresolved. Between the trimmed V and J ends, which lost 0 bases and 1 base, there was a span of 12 bases. Germline assignment: CDR1 ENHRY and CDR2 SYGVKD. The CDR3 sequence is 16 residues long. The CDR3 DNA sequence: TGTGCCATCAGTGAGTCGCCGGGAACGAGGAACACTGAAGCTTTCTTT. Its translation is CAISESPGTRNTEAFF.

This clonotype appeared a few times. V and J are TRBV15 and TRBJ2-7, with D perhaps matching TRBD1 (5 bases). The CDR3 covers 16 residues. Germline CDR1 and CDR2: LNHNV and YYDKDF (reference sequence). V gave up 0 bases and J gave up 1 base, with 13 bases separating them. The CDR3 sequence is CATSRDLAGKSYEQYF. The CDR3 DNA reads TGTGCCACCAGCAGAGATCTGGCAGGGAAGTCCTACGAGCAGTACTTC.

This clonotype was found many times. The V and J genes are TRBV19 and TRBJ1-5, with a possible D match to TRBD1 (5 bases). The CDR3 length is 14 residues. V was shortened by 3 bases and J by 9 bases, with 15 bases between the two germline ends. Germline-derived CDR1 and CDR2 are LNHDA and SQIVND (reference sequence). The CDR3 DNA reads as TGTGCCAGTAGTATGGGGGTGGGATTGCCGCCCCAGCATTTT. Translated, it gives CASSMGVGLPPQHF.

The chain joins TRBV7-2 to TRBJ1-1; 7 nucleotides match TRBD1. The germline CDR1 and CDR2 sequences are SGHTA and FQGNSA. The CDR3 consists of 15 residues. Trimming at V came to 5 bases and at J to 5 bases, leaving 11 bases not matched to a gene. The CDR3 spells CASSLGLQGKTEAFF. The CDR3 DNA is TGTGCCAGCAGCCTCGGGTTACAGGGGAAGACTGAAGCTTTCTTT.

In regard to this clonotype: The junction differs from germline at one of its ends, possibly a read error. The genes are TRBV10-3 and TRBJ2-7; 7 positions agree with TRBD1. Germline V gene sequence: CDR1 ENHRY, CDR2 SYGVKD. This CDR3 spans 15 amino acids. Here the CDR3 reads CASSALWDSGYEQYF. Written as DNA, the CDR3 is TGTGCCAGCAGTGCTTTGTGGGACAGTGGCTACGAGCAGTACTTC.

The V call is TRBV15, the J call TRBJ1-2; 7 bases match TRBD1. Germline trimming cut 3 bases from V and 7 bases from J; bases unmatched to any gene: 14. The CDR3 contains 16 residues. Germline values: CDR1 LNHNV, CDR2 YYDKDF (reference sequence). The CDR3 coding sequence is TGTGCCACCAGCAGCCCGACGCAGAGGGGGCCGACTGGCTACACCTTC. It codes for CATSSPTQRGPTGYTF.

This clonotype has a count of ten or more. The chain links TRBV4-1 to TRBJ2-7; TRBD1 matches 9 bases. V shed 3 bases and J 5 bases; nucleotides not matched to a gene: 8. CDR3 length: 15 residues. Per the germline V gene, CDR1 is MGHRA and CDR2 is YSYEKL. The CDR3: CASSQSRDRDHEQYF. CDR3 nucleotide sequence: TGCGCCAGCAGCCAGTCACGGGACAGGGACCACGAGCAGTACTTC.

Only a few counts were recorded for this clonotype. This chain joins TRBV25-1 and TRBJ1-1; D uncertain. V was cut by 1 base and J by 3 bases, with 9 bases left in between. Germline values: CDR1 MGHDK, CDR2 SYGVNS. The CDR3 consists of 14 residues. The CDR3 reads CASSELGPYTEAFF. CDR3 DNA: TGTGCCAGCAGTGAATTAGGGCCGTACACTGAAGCTTTCTTT.

This clonotype was seen many times. The chain couples TRBV19 to TRBJ1-3; the D is unclear. Trimming shortened V by 7 bases and J by 4 bases, and 8 bases separated the two germline ends. Germline CDR1 reads LNHDA; CDR2 reads SQIVND (reference sequence). This CDR3 contains 12 residues. For the CDR3, the DNA is TGTGCCAGTACCATCCGCGGAAACACCATATATTTT. This gives the protein CASTIRGNTIYF.

The gene calls are TRBV25-1 and TRBJ1-1; D remains ambiguous. V gave up 4 bases and J gave up 6 bases, with 6 bases separating them. The CDR3 length is 11 residues. The germline V gene encodes CDR1 MGHDK and CDR2 SYGVNS. CDR3 sequence: CASSGVAEAFF. In DNA form, the CDR3 reads TGTGCCAGCAGTGGAGTGGCTGAAGCTTTCTTT.